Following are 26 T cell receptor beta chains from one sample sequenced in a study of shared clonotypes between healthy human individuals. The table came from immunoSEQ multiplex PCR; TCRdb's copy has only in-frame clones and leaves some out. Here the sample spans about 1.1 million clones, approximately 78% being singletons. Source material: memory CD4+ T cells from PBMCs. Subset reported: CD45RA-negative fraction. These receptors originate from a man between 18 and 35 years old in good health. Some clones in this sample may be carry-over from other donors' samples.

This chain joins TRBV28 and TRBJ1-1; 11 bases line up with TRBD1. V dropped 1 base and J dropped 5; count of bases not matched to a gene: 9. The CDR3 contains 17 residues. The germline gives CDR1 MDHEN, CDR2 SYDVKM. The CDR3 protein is CASSLFYGQGARTEAFF. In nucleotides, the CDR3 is TGTGCCAGCAGTTTATTTTATGGACAGGGGGCGCGGACTGAAGCTTTCTTT.

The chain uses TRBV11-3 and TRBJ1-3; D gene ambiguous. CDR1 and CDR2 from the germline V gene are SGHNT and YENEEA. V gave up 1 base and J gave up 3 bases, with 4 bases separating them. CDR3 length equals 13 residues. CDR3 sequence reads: CASSLGFGNTIYF. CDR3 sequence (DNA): TGTGCCAGCAGCTTAGGCTTTGGAAACACCATATATTTT.

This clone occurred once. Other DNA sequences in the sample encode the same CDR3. The CDR3 spells CASSPVNTGELFF. The CDR3 DNA reads as TGTGCCAGCTCACCAGTAAACACCGGGGAGCTGTTTTTT. The chain has TRBV18 and TRBJ2-2; D remains ambiguous. Per the germline V gene, CDR1 is KGHSH and CDR2 is LQKENI. Trimming took off 2 bases at V and 2 bases at J, with 3 bases between the two ends. The CDR3 consists of 13 residues.

The CDR3 is CARGDSYEQYF. The CDR3 nucleotides read TGCGCCAGGGGGGACTCCTACGAGCAGTACTTC. The chain combines TRBV10-1 with TRBJ2-7; D possibly uses TRBD1 or TRBD2 (5 bases each). CDR3 length: 11 amino acids. Trimming removed 9 bases at V and 0 bases at J, with 6 bases between. Germline CDR1 reads WNHNN; CDR2 reads SYGVQD (reference sequence).

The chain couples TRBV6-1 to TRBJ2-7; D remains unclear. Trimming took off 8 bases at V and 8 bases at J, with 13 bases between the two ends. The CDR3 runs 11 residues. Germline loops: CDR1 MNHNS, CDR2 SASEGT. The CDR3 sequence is CASYQAIKQYF. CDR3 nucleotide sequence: TGTGCCAGCTACCAGGCGATTAAGCAGTACTTC.

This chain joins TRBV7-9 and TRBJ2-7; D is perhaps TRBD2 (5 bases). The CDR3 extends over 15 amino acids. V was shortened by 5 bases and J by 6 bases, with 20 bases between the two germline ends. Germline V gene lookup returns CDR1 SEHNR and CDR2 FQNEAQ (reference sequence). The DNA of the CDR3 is TGTGCCAGCAGCAGCATGATCGGGGTAAGGTCCGAGCAGTACTTC. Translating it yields CASSSMIGVRSEQYF.

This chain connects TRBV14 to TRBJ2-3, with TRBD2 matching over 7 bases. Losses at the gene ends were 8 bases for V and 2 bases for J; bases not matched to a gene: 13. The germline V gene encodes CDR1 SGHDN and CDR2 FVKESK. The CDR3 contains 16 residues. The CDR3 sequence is CASAGVMGKDTDTQYF. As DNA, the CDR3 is TGTGCCAGCGCGGGAGTAATGGGGAAGGACACAGATACGCAGTATTTT.

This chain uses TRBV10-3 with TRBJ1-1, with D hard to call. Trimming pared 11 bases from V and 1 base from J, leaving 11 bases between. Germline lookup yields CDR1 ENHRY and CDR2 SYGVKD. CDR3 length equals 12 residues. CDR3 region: CASGRANTEAFF. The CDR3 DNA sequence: TGTGCCTCGGGGAGGGCGAACACTGAAGCTTTCTTT.

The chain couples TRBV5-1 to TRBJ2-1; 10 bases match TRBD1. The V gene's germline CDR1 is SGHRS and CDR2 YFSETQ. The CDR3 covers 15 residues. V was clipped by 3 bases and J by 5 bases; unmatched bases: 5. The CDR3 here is CASSSRQGADNEQFF. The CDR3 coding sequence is TGCGCCAGCAGCTCCCGACAGGGGGCCGACAATGAGCAGTTCTTC.

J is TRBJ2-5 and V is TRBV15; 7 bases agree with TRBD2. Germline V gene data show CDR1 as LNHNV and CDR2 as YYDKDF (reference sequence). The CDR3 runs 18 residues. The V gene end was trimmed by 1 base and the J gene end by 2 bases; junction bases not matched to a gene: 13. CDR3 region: CATSRGVVQGGRQETQYF. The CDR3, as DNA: TGTGCCACCAGCAGAGGGGTGGTTCAGGGAGGGAGGCAAGAGACCCAGTACTTC.

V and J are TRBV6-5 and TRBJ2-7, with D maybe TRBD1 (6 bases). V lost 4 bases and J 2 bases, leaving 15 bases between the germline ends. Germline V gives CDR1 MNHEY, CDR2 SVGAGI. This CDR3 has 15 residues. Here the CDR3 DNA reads TGTGCCAGCAGTTCACCCGGGACAATAGCCTACGAGCAGTACTTC. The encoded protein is CASSSPGTIAYEQYF.

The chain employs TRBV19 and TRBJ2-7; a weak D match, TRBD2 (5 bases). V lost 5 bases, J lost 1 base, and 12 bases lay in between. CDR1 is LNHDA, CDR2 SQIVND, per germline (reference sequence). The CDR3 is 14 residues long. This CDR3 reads CASSLGGLSYEQYF. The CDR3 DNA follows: TGTGCCAGTAGTCTTGGCGGGCTTTCCTACGAGCAGTACTTC.

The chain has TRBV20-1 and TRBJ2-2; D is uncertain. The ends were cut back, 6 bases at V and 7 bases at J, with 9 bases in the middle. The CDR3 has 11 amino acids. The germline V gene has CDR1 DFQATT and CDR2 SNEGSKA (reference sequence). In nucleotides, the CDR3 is TGCAGTGCGAGGTTTGGCGGGGAGCTGTTTTTT. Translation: CSARFGGELFF.

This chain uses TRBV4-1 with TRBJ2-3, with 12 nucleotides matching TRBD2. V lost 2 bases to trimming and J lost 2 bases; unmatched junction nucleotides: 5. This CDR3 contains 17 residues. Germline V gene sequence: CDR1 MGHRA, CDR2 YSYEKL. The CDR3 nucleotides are TGCGCCAGCAGCCAAAGGGGACTAGCGGGTAACACAGATACGCAGTATTTT. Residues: CASSQRGLAGNTDTQYF.

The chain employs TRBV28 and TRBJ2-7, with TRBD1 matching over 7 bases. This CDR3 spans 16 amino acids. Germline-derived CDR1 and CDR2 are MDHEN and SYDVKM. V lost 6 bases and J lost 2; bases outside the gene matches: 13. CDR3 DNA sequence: TGTGCCAGCAGCTCCCCACGAAGACAGGGCACCTACGAGCAGTACTTC. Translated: CASSSPRRQGTYEQYF. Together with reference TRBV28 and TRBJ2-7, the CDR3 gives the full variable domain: DVKVTQSSRYLVKRTGEKVFLECVQDMDHENMFWYRQDPGLGLRLIYFSYDVKMKEKGDIPEGYSVSREKKERFSLILESASTNQTSMYLCASSSPRRQGTYEQYFGPGTRLTVT.

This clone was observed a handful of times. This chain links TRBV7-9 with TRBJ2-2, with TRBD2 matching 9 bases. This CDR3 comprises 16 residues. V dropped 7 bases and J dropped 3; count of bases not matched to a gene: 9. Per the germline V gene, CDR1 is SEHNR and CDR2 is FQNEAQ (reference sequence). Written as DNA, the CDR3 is TGTGCCAGCACTGATAATGCGGGAGGGGACACCGGGGAGCTGTTTTTT. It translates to CASTDNAGGDTGELFF.

CDR3 region: CASSLPPTWGSPLHF. The CDR3 nucleotides read TGTGCCAGCAGTTTGCCTCCAACCTGGGGATCACCCCTCCACTTT. The chain combines TRBV28 with TRBJ1-6; D is unclear. Germline values: CDR1 MDHEN, CDR2 SYDVKM. V was trimmed by 3 bases and J by 10 bases, leaving 16 bases between them. The CDR3 covers 15 residues.

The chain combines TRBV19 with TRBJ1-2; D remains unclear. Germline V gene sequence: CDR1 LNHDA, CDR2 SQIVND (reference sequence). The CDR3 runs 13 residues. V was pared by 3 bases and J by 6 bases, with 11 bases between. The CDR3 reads CASSMYRPDGYTF. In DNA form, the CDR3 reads TGTGCCAGTAGTATGTATCGGCCGGATGGCTACACCTTC.

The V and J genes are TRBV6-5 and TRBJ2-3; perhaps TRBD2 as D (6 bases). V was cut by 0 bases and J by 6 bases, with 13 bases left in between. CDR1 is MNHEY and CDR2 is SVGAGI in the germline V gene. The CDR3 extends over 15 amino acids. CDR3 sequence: CASSYSSEGPDTQYF. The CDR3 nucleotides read TGTGCCAGCAGTTACTCGTCGGAGGGCCCGGATACGCAGTATTTT.

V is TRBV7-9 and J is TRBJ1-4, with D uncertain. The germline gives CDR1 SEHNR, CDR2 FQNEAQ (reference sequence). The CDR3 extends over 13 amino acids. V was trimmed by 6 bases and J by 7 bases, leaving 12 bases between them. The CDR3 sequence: CASRSPMGEKLFF. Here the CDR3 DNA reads TGTGCCAGCAGAAGCCCGATGGGTGAAAAACTGTTTTTT.

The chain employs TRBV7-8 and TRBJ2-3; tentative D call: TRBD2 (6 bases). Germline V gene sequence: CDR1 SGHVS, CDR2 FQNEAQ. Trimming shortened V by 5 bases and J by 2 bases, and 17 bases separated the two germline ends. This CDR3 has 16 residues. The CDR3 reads CASSPGIADNTDTQYF. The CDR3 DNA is TGTGCCAGCAGCCCCGGGATAGCGGATAACACAGATACGCAGTATTTT.

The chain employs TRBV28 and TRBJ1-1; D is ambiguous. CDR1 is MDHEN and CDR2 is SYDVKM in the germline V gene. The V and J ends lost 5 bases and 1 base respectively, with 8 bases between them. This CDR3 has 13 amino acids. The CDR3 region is CASSKQRNTEAFF. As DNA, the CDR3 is TGTGCCAGCAGTAAACAGAGGAACACTGAAGCTTTCTTT.

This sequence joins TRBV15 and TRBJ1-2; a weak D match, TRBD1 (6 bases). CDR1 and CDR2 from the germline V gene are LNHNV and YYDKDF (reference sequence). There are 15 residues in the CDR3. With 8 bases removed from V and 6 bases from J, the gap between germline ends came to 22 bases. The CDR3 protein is CATGATGGPFNGYTF. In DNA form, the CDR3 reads TGTGCCACCGGAGCGACTGGGGGCCCTTTTAATGGCTACACCTTC.

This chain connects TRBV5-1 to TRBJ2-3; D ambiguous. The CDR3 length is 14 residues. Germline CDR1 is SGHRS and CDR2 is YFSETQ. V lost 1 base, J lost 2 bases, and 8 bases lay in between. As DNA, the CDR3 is TGCGCCAGCAGCTTGACGGTTGTCACAGATACGCAGTATTTT. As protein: CASSLTVVTDTQYF.

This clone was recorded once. As DNA, the CDR3 is TGCGCCAGCAGCTTCGGCGGGTACAGCTCCTACGAGCAGTACTTC. It codes for CASSFGGYSSYEQYF. The V call is TRBV5-1, the J call TRBJ2-7; tentatively, D is TRBD2 (5 bases). The CDR3 covers 15 residues. Trimming shortened V by 2 bases and J by 0 bases, and 12 bases separated the two germline ends. Germline V gene lookup returns CDR1 SGHRS and CDR2 YFSETQ. Full variable domain (rest looked up from reference TRBV5-1 and TRBJ2-7): KAGVTQTPRYLIKTRGQQVTLSCSPISGHRSVSWYQQTPGQGLQFLFEYFSETQRNKGNFPGRFSGRQFSNSRSEMNVSTLELGDSALYLCASSFGGYSSYEQYFGPGTRLTVT.

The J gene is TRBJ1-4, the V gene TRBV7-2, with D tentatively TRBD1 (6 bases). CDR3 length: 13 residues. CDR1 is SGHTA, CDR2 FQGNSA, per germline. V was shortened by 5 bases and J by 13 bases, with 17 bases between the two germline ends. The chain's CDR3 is CASSRDTGWGLFF. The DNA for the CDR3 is TGTGCCAGCAGCCGGGACACCGGGTGGGGACTGTTTTTT.